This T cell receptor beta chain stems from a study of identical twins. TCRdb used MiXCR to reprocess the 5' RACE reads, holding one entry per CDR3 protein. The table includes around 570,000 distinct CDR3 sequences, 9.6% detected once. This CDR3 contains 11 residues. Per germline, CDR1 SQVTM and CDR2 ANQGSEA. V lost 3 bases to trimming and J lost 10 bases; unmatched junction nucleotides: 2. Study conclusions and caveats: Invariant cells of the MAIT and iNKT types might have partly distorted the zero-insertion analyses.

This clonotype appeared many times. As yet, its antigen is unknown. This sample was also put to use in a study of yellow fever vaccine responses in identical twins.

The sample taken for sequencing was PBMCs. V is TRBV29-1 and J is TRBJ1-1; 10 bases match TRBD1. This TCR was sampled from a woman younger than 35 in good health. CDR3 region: CSVERDRGAFF. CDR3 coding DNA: TGCAGCGTTGAGAGGGACAGGGGAGCTTTCTTT.